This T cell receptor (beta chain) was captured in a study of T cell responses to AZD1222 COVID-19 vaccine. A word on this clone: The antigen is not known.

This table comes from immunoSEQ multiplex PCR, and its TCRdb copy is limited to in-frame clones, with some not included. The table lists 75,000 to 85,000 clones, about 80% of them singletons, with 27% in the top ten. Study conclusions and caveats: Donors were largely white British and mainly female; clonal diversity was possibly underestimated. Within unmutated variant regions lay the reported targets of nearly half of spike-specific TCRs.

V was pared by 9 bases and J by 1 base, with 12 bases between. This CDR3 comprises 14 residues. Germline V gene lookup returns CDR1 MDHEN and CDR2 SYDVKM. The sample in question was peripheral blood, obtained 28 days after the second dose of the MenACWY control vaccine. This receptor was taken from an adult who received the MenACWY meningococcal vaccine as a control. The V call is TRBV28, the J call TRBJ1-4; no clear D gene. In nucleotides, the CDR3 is TGTGCCAGTCGCGGGCCTTTAACTAATGAAAAACTGTTTTTT. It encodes CASRGPLTNEKLFF.